In this sample, the clone carrying this TCR beta chain turned up a few times. Its antigen is unidentified. This sample was taken from a study of response to subunit inactivated influenza vaccine. Study results and limitations: The study's authors posited that every seasonal influenza vaccination enlists few new T cells.

From the RT-PCR reads, TCRdb called clonotypes with MiXCR, one entry per CDR3 protein. The sample lists fewer than 650,000 distinct CDR3 sequences, 13% occurring once. The CDR3 length is 14 residues. Trimming left V 1 base short and J 3 bases short, with 10 bases between. Germline V lookup: CDR1 SGHTA, CDR2 FQGNSA. The source material was PBMCs from blood, sampled more than 35 days after vaccination. This chain joins TRBV7-2 and TRBJ2-7; tentatively, D is TRBD2 (6 bases). The clonotype was recovered from a man aged 50 to 60 who received an inactivated influenza vaccine. CDR3 bases: TGTGCCAGCAGCTTAGGGGGGGTAGGCTACGAGCAGTACTTC. It yields the protein CASSLGGVGYEQYF.